The clone carrying this T cell receptor (beta chain) was seen a handful of times. The data belong to a study of blood T cell repertoires in COVID-19. The V gene's germline CDR1 is SNHLY and CDR2 FYNNEI. This CDR3 spans 16 amino acids. V gave up 7 bases and J gave up 5 bases, with 21 bases separating them. TCRdb's table, derived via immunoSEQ multiplex PCR, lists solely in-frame clones and lacks some. The sample records roughly 80,000 clones, roughly four fifths being singletons. The sequenced sample was peripheral blood. The chain couples TRBV2 to TRBJ2-1, with D possibly being TRBD2 (6 bases). The sequence came from a human donor in a cohort sampled during active COVID-19. CDR3 residues: CASTPRRRGGHNEQFF. Here the CDR3 DNA reads TGTGCCAGCACCCCCCGAAGGAGGGGCGGCCACAATGAGCAGTTCTTC.